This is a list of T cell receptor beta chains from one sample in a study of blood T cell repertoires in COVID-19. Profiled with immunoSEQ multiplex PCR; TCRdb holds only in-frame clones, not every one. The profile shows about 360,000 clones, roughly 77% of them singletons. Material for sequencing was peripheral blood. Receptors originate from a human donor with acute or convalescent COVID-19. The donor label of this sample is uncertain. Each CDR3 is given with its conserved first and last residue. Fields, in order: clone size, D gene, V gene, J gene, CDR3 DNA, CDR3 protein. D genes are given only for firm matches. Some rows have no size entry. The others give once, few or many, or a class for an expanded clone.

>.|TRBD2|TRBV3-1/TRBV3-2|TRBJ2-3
TGTGCCAGCAGCCAAGATTACTCGACTAGCAGCGCGCAGTATTTT
CASSQDYSTSSAQYF
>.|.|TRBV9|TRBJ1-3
TGTGCCAGCAGCGCCGACTTATCCTCTGGAAACACCATATATTTT
CASSADLSSGNTIYF
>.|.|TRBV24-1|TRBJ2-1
TGTGCCACCAGTGATTCCAGGTATAACAATGAGCAGTTCTTC
CATSDSRYNNEQFF
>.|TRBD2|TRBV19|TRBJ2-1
TGTGCCAGTAGTTTAGCCTTTTGGGGACTAGCGGGAGTAAATGAGCAGTTCTTC
CASSLAFWGLAGVNEQFF
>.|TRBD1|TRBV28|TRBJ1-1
TGTGCCAGCAGGGGACAGGGGGCGACTGAAGCTTTCTTT
CASRGQGATEAFF
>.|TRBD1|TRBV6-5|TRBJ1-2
TGTGCCAGCAGGCCCGGGACAGGGCGTAACTATGGCTACACCTTC
CASRPGTGRNYGYTF
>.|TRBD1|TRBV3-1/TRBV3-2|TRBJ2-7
TGTGCCAGCAGCCAACCCAGGACAGGGGGCAACTACGAGCAGTACTTC
CASSQPRTGGNYEQYF
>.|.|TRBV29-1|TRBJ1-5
TGCAGCGTTGTTGGGGGGAAGGGTCAGCCCCAGCATTTT
CSVVGGKGQPQHF
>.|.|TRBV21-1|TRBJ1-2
TGTGCCAGCAGGTCTCGGGAAAGGGGGCTCTATGGCTACACCTTC
CASRSRERGLYGYTF
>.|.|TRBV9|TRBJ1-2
TGTGCCAGCAGTCGCACAGGGTTCTATGGCTACACCTTC
CASSRTGFYGYTF
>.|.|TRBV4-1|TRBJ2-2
TGCGCCAGCAGCCAAGGGAGGGGACTTCTTACCGGGGAGCTGTTTTTT
CASSQGRGLLTGELFF
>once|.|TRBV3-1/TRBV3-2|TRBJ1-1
TGTGCCAGCAGCCAAGTAAGGGGGGGTGGAGCTTTCTTT
CASSQVRGGGAFF
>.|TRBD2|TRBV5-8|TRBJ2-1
TGTGCCAGCAGCTTTAGGTCGGGCGGGGGGCCCTACAATGAGCAGTTCTTC
CASSFRSGGGPYNEQFF
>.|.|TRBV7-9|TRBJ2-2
TGTGCCAGCAGCTTCACCCTTAGCGGCACCGGGGAGCTGTTTTTT
CASSFTLSGTGELFF
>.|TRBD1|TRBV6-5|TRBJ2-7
TGTGCCAGCAGTCGACAGGGTTTTTCCTACGAGCAGTACTTC
CASSRQGFSYEQYF
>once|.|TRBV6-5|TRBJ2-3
TGTGCCAGCAGCCGGGAGTCAAGCACAGATACGCAGTATTTT
CASSRESSTDTQYF
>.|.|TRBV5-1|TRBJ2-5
TGCGCCAGCAGCTTCAGTCAGATCTTTGAGACCCAGTACTTC
CASSFSQIFETQYF
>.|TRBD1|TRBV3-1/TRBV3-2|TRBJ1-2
TGTGCCAGCAGCCGGGACAGGAGGGGCTACACCTTC
CASSRDRRGYTF
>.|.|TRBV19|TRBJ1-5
TGTGCCAGTAGTTTCTCAGGGTCGGGTCAGCCCCAGCATTTT
CASSFSGSGQPQHF
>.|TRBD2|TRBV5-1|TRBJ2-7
TGCGCCAGCAGCCCTCAGACTAGCGGGAAGGCTTACGAGCAGTACTTC
CASSPQTSGKAYEQYF
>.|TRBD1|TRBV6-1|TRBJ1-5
TGTGCCAGCAGTGAAACGGGACAGTTCAATCAGCCCCAGCATTTT
CASSETGQFNQPQHF
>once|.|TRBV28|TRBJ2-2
TGTGCCAGCTGGGCTCCTGGAACCGGGGAGCTGTTTTTT
CASWAPGTGELFF
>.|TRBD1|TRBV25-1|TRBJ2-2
TGTGCCAGTTCCGGGACAGGATACACCGGGGAGCTGTTTTTT
CASSGTGYTGELFF
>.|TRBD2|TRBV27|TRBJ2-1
TGTGCCAGCACCAAAGCGGGATCCTACAATGAGCAGTTCTTC
CASTKAGSYNEQFF
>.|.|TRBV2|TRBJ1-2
TGTGCCAGCTCGCAGGGCAGGGGTCGGGGCGATGGCTACACCTTC
CASSQGRGRGDGYTF
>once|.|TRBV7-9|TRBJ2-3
TGTGCCAGCACGCGGGCTAGCGCCACAGATACGCAGTATTTT
CASTRASATDTQYF
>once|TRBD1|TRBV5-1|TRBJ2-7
TGCGCCAGCAGCGAACGGACAGGCTCCTACGAGCAGTACTTC
CASSERTGSYEQYF
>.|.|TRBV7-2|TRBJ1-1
TGTGCCAGCAAAAGCCCAGGGAACACTGAAGCTTTCTTT
CASKSPGNTEAFF
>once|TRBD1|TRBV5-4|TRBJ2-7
TGTGCCAGCAGCTTGTTGCAGTCGACAGGGGGCTACGAGCAGTACTTC
CASSLLQSTGGYEQYF
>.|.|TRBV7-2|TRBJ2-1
TGTGCCAGCAGCTCACAGACAGTAAGCGTAGGGGTTAAGAATGAGCAGTTCTTC
CASSSQTVSVGVKNEQFF
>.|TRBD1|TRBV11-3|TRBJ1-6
TGTGCCAGCAGCTGGGCGGGACAGGTCGTTCGCTCCTATAATTCACCCCTCCACTTT
CASSWAGQVVRSYNSPLHF
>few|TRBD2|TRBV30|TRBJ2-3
TGTGCCTGGAGTGTTGGGAGTACTAGCGGGATGCGAGAGCAGTATTTT
CAWSVGSTSGMREQYF
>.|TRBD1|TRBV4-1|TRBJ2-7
TGCGCCAGCAGCCAAGATCTTCTAAGGGACAGGGCGCTGGAGCAGTACTTC
CASSQDLLRDRALEQYF
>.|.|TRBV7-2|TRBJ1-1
TGTGCCAGCAGCTCCGGCAGAGGGCATCCCATGAACACTGAAGCTTTCTTT
CASSSGRGHPMNTEAFF
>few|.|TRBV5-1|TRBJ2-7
TGCGCCAGCAGCTTGCTGAGCCACGAGCAGTACTTC
CASSLLSHEQYF
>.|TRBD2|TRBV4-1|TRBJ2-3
TGCGCCAGCAGCCAAGATCGGACTAGCGCGGCCACAGATACGCAGTATTTT
CASSQDRTSAATDTQYF
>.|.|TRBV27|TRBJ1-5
TGTGCCAGCAGTTCCGGACAGACCCGTCAGCCCCAGCATTTT
CASSSGQTRQPQHF
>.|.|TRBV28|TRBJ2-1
TGTGCCAGCAGTCCCGCCTACAATGAGCAGTTCTTC
CASSPAYNEQFF
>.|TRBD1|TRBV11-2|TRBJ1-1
TGTGCCAGCAGCTTATCAGGGGGCTTCACTGAAGCTTTCTTT
CASSLSGGFTEAFF
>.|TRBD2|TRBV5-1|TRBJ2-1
TGCGCCAGCACCCCGCTAGCGGGGGCCGGGCATGAGCAGTTCTTC
CASTPLAGAGHEQFF